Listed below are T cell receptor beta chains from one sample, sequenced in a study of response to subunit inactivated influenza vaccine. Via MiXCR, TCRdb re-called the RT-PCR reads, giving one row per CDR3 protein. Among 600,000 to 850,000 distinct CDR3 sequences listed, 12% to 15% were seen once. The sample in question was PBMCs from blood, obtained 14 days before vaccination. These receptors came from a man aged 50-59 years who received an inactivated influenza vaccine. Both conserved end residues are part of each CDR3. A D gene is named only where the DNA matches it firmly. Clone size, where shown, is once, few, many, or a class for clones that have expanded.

CDR3aa: CASRNRAGRSYEQYF; CDR3nt: TGTGCCAGCAGAAACAGGGCAGGGAGGTCCTACGAGCAGTACTTC; j_gene: TRBJ2-7; d_gene: .; abundance: .; v_gene: TRBV6-1
CDR3aa: CSVQQGAGNTEAFF; CDR3nt: TGCAGCGTTCAACAGGGGGCCGGGAACACTGAAGCTTTCTTT; j_gene: TRBJ1-1; d_gene: TRBD1; abundance: .; v_gene: TRBV29-1
CDR3aa: CSALVGGANQPQHF; CDR3nt: TGCAGTGCTTTGGTCGGGGGGGCCAATCAGCCCCAGCATTTT; j_gene: TRBJ1-5; d_gene: .; abundance: few; v_gene: TRBV20-1
CDR3aa: CASSFQTGARYEQYF; CDR3nt: TGTGCCAGCAGTTTTCAGACAGGGGCACGTTACGAGCAGTACTTC; j_gene: TRBJ2-7; d_gene: TRBD1; abundance: few; v_gene: TRBV12-3/TRBV12-4
CDR3aa: CASSWNRGNTEAFF; CDR3nt: TGTGCCAGCAGCTGGAACAGGGGGAACACTGAAGCTTTCTTT; j_gene: TRBJ1-1; d_gene: TRBD1; abundance: .; v_gene: TRBV7-2
CDR3aa: CASSQFLGSSYNEQFF; CDR3nt: TGTGCCAGCAGCCAGTTTCTAGGGAGCTCCTACAATGAGCAGTTCTTC; j_gene: TRBJ2-1; d_gene: .; abundance: few; v_gene: TRBV3-1
CDR3aa: CASGYEQYEQYF; CDR3nt: TGTGCCAGCGGCTATGAACAATACGAGCAGTACTTC; j_gene: TRBJ2-7; d_gene: .; abundance: .; v_gene: TRBV2
CDR3aa: CASSLGGQQKETQYF; CDR3nt: TGCGCCAGCAGCTTGGGGGGACAACAAAAAGAGACCCAGTACTTC; j_gene: TRBJ2-5; d_gene: .; abundance: few; v_gene: TRBV5-1
CDR3aa: CSANRGPNTEAFF; CDR3nt: TGCAGCGCCAACAGGGGGCCGAACACTGAAGCTTTCTTT; j_gene: TRBJ1-1; d_gene: TRBD1; abundance: .; v_gene: TRBV29-1
CDR3aa: CSATRMGLGDEQFF; CDR3nt: TGCAGTGCTACGAGAATGGGCTTAGGGGATGAGCAGTTCTTC; j_gene: TRBJ2-1; d_gene: .; abundance: .; v_gene: TRBV20-1
CDR3aa: CASSLGQISHPSQTGYTEAFF; CDR3nt: TGTGCCAGCAGCTTAGGCCAGATCTCGCACCCTTCACAGACCGGGTACACTGAAGCTTTCTTT; j_gene: TRBJ1-1; d_gene: .; abundance: .; v_gene: TRBV11-2
CDR3aa: CASTGAEGTGELFF; CDR3nt: TGTGCCAGCACCGGGGCCGAGGGGACCGGGGAGCTGTTTTTT; j_gene: TRBJ2-2; d_gene: .; abundance: few; v_gene: TRBV12-3/TRBV12-4
CDR3aa: CASSLWGGDQPQHF; CDR3nt: TGCGCCAGCAGCTTGTGGGGGGGTGATCAGCCCCAGCATTTT; j_gene: TRBJ1-5; d_gene: .; abundance: .; v_gene: TRBV5-1
CDR3aa: CASSRSTNTGELFF; CDR3nt: TGTGCCAGCAGTCGAAGTACTAACACCGGGGAGCTGTTTTTT; j_gene: TRBJ2-2; d_gene: .; abundance: few; v_gene: TRBV6-2/TRBV6-3
CDR3aa: CASSLLRDSTTGAQYF; CDR3nt: TGTGCCAGCAGTTTACTCCGGGACTCAACTACAGGGGCCCAGTACTTC; j_gene: TRBJ2-5; d_gene: .; abundance: few; v_gene: TRBV28
CDR3aa: CASSLTLPGELFF; CDR3nt: TGTGCCAGCAGCTTAACGCTTCCCGGGGAGCTGTTTTTT; j_gene: TRBJ2-2; d_gene: .; abundance: .; v_gene: TRBV7-3
CDR3aa: CASSQAGFSNQPQHF; CDR3nt: TGTGCCAGCAGTCAGGCAGGTTTTTCGAATCAGCCCCAGCATTTT; j_gene: TRBJ1-5; d_gene: .; abundance: few; v_gene: TRBV6-1
CDR3aa: CASRPGDFSYEQYF; CDR3nt: TGTGCCAGCAGGCCCGGGGACTTCTCCTACGAGCAGTACTTC; j_gene: TRBJ2-7; d_gene: .; abundance: few; v_gene: TRBV7-8
CDR3aa: CASSSGQVLQPQHF; CDR3nt: TGTGCCAGCAGCTCCGGACAGGTTCTTCAGCCCCAGCATTTT; j_gene: TRBJ1-5; d_gene: TRBD1; abundance: few; v_gene: TRBV7-8
CDR3aa: CAWAPSGYGELFF; CDR3nt: TGTGCCTGGGCGCCTAGCGGGTACGGGGAGCTGTTTTTT; j_gene: TRBJ2-2; d_gene: TRBD2; abundance: .; v_gene: TRBV30
CDR3aa: CASSFGRGGYTF; CDR3nt: TGTGCCAGCAGTTTCGGGCGGGGAGGCTACACCTTC; j_gene: TRBJ1-2; d_gene: .; abundance: few; v_gene: TRBV12-3/TRBV12-4
CDR3aa: CSVGPYQGGTDTQYF; CDR3nt: TGCAGCGTTGGACCTTACCAGGGGGGTACAGATACGCAGTATTTT; j_gene: TRBJ2-3; d_gene: .; abundance: few; v_gene: TRBV29-1
CDR3aa: CASSLKANTGELFF; CDR3nt: TGTGCCAGCAGCTTAAAAGCAAACACCGGGGAGCTGTTTTTT; j_gene: TRBJ2-2; d_gene: .; abundance: few; v_gene: TRBV7-9
CDR3aa: CATSRDRQGSSDTQYF; CDR3nt: TGTGCCACCAGCAGAGATCGCCAGGGCAGTTCAGATACGCAGTATTTT; j_gene: TRBJ2-3; d_gene: .; abundance: .; v_gene: TRBV15
CDR3aa: CASLTAGGSPDTQYF; CDR3nt: TGTGCCAGCCTCACAGCGGGGGGGTCCCCAGATACGCAGTATTTT; j_gene: TRBJ2-3; d_gene: TRBD2; abundance: few; v_gene: TRBV11-2
CDR3aa: CASSRVAGVEDTQYF; CDR3nt: TGTGCCAGCAGTCGGGTGGCAGGGGTGGAGGATACGCAGTATTTT; j_gene: TRBJ2-3; d_gene: .; abundance: .; v_gene: TRBV6-4
CDR3aa: CASSLGEGPQFF; CDR3nt: TGTGCCAGCAGCTTAGGTGAAGGTCCGCAGTTCTTC; j_gene: TRBJ2-1; d_gene: .; abundance: .; v_gene: TRBV11-2
CDR3aa: CASSLGQGADQPQHF; CDR3nt: TGCGCCAGCAGCTTGGGACAGGGGGCTGATCAGCCCCAGCATTTT; j_gene: TRBJ1-5; d_gene: TRBD1; abundance: few; v_gene: TRBV5-1
CDR3aa: CASSYRGLKNEKLFF; CDR3nt: TGTGCCAGCAGTTACCGAGGACTGAAAAATGAAAAACTGTTTTTT; j_gene: TRBJ1-4; d_gene: .; abundance: few; v_gene: TRBV6-5
CDR3aa: CASSWRGSGYEQYF; CDR3nt: TGTGCCAGCAGCTGGAGGGGGAGTGGTTACGAGCAGTACTTC; j_gene: TRBJ2-7; d_gene: .; abundance: .; v_gene: TRBV7-2
CDR3aa: CSVETGQGPTTEAFF; CDR3nt: TGCAGCGTTGAAACGGGACAGGGACCTACCACTGAAGCTTTCTTT; j_gene: TRBJ1-1; d_gene: TRBD1; abundance: many; v_gene: TRBV29-1
CDR3aa: CASSLVMGSAYEQYF; CDR3nt: TGTGCCAGCAGTTTAGTGATGGGGTCGGCGTACGAGCAGTACTTC; j_gene: TRBJ2-7; d_gene: .; abundance: few; v_gene: TRBV27
CDR3aa: CASSPQIDPDEQFF; CDR3nt: TGTGCCAGCTCACCTCAAATAGACCCCGATGAGCAGTTCTTC; j_gene: TRBJ2-1; d_gene: .; abundance: few; v_gene: TRBV18
CDR3aa: CASSSDRARNQPQHF; CDR3nt: TGTGCCAGCAGCTCAGACAGGGCACGGAATCAGCCCCAGCATTTT; j_gene: TRBJ1-5; d_gene: TRBD1; abundance: .; v_gene: TRBV5-5
CDR3aa: CASSTQIQETQYF; CDR3nt: TGCGCCAGCAGTACCCAGATACAAGAGACCCAGTACTTC; j_gene: TRBJ2-5; d_gene: .; abundance: few; v_gene: TRBV5-1
CDR3aa: CASSQGGWTGAFF; CDR3nt: TGTGCCAGCAGCCAGGGGGGGTGGACAGGAGCTTTCTTT; j_gene: TRBJ1-1; d_gene: TRBD1; abundance: few; v_gene: TRBV7-2
CDR3aa: CASSLRSPGRYGYTF; CDR3nt: TGTGCCAGCAGTTTAAGGTCCCCAGGGAGATATGGCTACACCTTC; j_gene: TRBJ1-2; d_gene: .; abundance: .; v_gene: TRBV27
CDR3aa: CASSPTAQRAEAFF; CDR3nt: TGCGCCAGCAGCCCGACCGCCCAGAGGGCTGAAGCTTTCTTT; j_gene: TRBJ1-1; d_gene: .; abundance: many; v_gene: TRBV5-1
CDR3aa: CAISESTGGGMSEAFF; CDR3nt: TGTGCCATCAGTGAGTCCACGGGAGGGGGCATGTCTGAAGCTTTCTTT; j_gene: TRBJ1-1; d_gene: TRBD1; abundance: .; v_gene: TRBV10-3